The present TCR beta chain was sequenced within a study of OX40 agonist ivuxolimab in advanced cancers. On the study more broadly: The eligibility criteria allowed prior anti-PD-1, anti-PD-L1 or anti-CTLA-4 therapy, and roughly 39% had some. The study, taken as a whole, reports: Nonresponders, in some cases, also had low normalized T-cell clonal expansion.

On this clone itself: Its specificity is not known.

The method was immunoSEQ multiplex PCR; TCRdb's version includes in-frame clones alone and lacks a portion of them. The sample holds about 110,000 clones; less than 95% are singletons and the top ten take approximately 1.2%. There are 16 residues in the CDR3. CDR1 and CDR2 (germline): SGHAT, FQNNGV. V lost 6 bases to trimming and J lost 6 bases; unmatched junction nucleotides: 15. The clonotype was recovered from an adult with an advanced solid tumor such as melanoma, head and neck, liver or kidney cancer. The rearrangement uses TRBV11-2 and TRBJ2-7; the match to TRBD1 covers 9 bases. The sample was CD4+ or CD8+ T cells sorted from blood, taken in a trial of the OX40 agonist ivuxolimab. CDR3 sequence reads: CASSLTPGQGPSEQYF. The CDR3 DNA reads TGTGCCAGCAGTCTTACTCCGGGACAGGGTCCCTCCGAGCAGTACTTC. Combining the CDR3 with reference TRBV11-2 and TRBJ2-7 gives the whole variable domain EAGVAQSPRYKIIEKRQSVAFWCNPISGHATLYWYQQILGQGPKLLIQFQNNGVVDDSQLPKDRFSAERLKGVDSTLKIQPAKLEDSAVYLCASSLTPGQGPSEQYFGPGTRLTVT.